Sequencing of this T cell receptor (beta chain) was carried out in a study of T-cell reconstitution after alpha-beta-depleted transplantation in children (TCRdb year 2016). About the full investigation: The study quantitatively tracked T-cell immune reconstitution after TCRalphabeta/CD19-depleted allogeneic hematopoietic cell transplantation in children using TCR repertoire profiling.

The CDR3 goes from the cysteine to the phenylalanine over 16 residues. Just the 48-base CDR3 DNA is kept, in frame starting at base 1. In the germline V gene, CDR1 corresponds to SGHRS and CDR2 to YFSETQ. V and J lose 0 bases and 1 base, and a span of 11 bases separates them. On the study overall, not on this receptor specifically: Apparently early alphabetaT-cell count recovery about two months after transplant reportedly relied on only several hundred rapidly expanded clones derived from non-depleted graft cells. In some patients, the high TCRbeta diversity seen at day 60 was put down to recipient T cells and intrathymic progenitors that had survived conditioning. Over subsequent months, a decline in hyperexpanded clone frequencies was noted, and after one year, T-cell counts and TCRbeta diversity were mostly ascribed to newly produced T cells.

The treatment or condition label on this specimen signifies: allogeneic hematopoietic cell transplantation with graft depleted of TCRalphabeta T cells and CD19 B cells. The children who served as transplant recipients had been given grafts of TCRalphabeta/CD19-depleted allogeneic hematopoietic cells. Library preparation employed PCR. Sequencing instrument: Illumina HiSeq 2500. TCR libraries were prepared with molecular barcoding, using unique molecular identifiers to normalize TCRbeta repertoire quantification. TCRdb applied fastp at Q25 and MiXCR to the public reads, then kept only in-frame beta chains. Rows matching on CDR3 protein sequence are summarized as one entry with the most common DNA and genes. The sample has 300,000 or so distinct CDR3 sequences on record, around 25% of them singletons. The ten largest clonotypes hold approximately 11% of the sample. This clonotype was seen a handful of times. Which antigen it targets is not known. No base quality information exists; no much larger clone differs at one position.

This clonotype was obtained from a male patient younger than 18 who had a stem cell transplant for acute lymphoblastic leukemia, so the T cells may come from the graft donor. Material: PBMCs, mostly from graft donor cells, obtained 180 days after TCRalphabeta/CD19-depleted stem cell transplant. The sequence links TRBV5-1 to TRBJ2-1; possibly the D gene is TRBD2, per 5 matching bases. CDR3 loop: CASSLVLVGSYNEQFF. The DNA reads TGCGCCAGCAGCTTGGTACTAGTTGGTTCCTACAATGAGCAGTTCTTC.